The text below deals with one T cell receptor beta chain. Its antigen is as yet unknown. This sample is drawn from a study of T cells in Graves' hyperthyroidism and ophthalmopathy. Study-wide results and limits: Blood held most thyroid clonotypes expanded above 0.001 frequency. A 13 V-J signature model discriminated ophthalmopathy versus stable hyperthyroidism.

V was pared by 3 bases and J by 0 bases, with 2 bases of the junction left unmatched. CDR1 KGHSH and CDR2 LQKENI come from the germline V gene. The CDR3 loop spans 16 amino acids. A NOSPECS grade of at least 4, a Clinical Activity Score of at least 3 and duration under 3 months were recorded in ophthalmopathy patients. Exclusions: uncontrolled infection, other autoimmune disease, pregnancy, lactation. Amplified TCR beta CDR3 regions derived from RNA transcripts. During a first-round RT-PCR of the TCR CDR3, the HTBI primer set was used. A single record per CDR3 protein comes from TCRdb applying MiXCR to the multiplex PCR reads. The sample shows hundreds of thousands of distinct CDR3 sequences, nearly 20% of them seen only once.

V gene TRBV18 combines with J gene TRBJ2-1; 10 bases map to TRBD1. This sequence was found in a man aged 35 to 55 with Graves' ophthalmopathy. The sequenced sample was blood. DNA for the CDR3: TGTGCCAGCTCACCGGGACAGGGGTTCTCCTACAATGAGCAGTTCTTC. The encoded protein is CASSPGQGFSYNEQFF.